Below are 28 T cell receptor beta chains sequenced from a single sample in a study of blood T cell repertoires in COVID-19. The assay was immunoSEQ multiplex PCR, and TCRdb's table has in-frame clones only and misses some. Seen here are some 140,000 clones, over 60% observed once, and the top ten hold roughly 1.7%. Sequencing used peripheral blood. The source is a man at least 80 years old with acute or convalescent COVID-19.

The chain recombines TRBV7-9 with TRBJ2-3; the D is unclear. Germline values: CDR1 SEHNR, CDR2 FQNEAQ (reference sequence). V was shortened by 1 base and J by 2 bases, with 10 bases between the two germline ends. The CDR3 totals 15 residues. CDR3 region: CASSLGSVATDTQYF. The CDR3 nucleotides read TGTGCCAGCAGCTTAGGTTCTGTGGCCACAGATACGCAGTATTTT.

CDR3 DNA: TGTGCCAGCAGTTTGGCGGGGTCTAGCACAGATACGCAGTATTTT. The encoded protein is CASSLAGSSTDTQYF. This chain joins TRBV28 and TRBJ2-3; perhaps TRBD2 as D (6 bases). This CDR3 spans 15 amino acids. Trimming pared 3 bases from V and 0 bases from J, leaving 10 bases between. The V gene's germline CDR1 is MDHEN and CDR2 SYDVKM. The entire variable domain, with the rest obtained from reference TRBV28 and TRBJ2-3, is as follows: DVKVTQSSRYLVKRTGEKVFLECVQDMDHENMFWYRQDPGLGLRLIYFSYDVKMKEKGDIPEGYSVSREKKERFSLILESASTNQTSMYLCASSLAGSSTDTQYFGPGTRLTVL.

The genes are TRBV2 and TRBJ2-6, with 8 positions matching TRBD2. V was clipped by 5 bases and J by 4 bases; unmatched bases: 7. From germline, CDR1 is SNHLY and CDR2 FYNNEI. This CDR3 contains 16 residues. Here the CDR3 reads CASSPGTRVGANVLTF. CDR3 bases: TGTGCCAGCAGTCCCGGGACTAGGGTGGGGGCCAACGTCCTGACTTTC.

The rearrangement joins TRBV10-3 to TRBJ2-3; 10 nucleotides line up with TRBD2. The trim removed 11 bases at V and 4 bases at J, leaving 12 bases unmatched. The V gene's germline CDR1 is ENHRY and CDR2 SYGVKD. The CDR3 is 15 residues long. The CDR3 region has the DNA TGTGCCGTAACGACTCTAGCGGGGGCGTCAGATACGCAGTATTTT. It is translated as CAVTTLAGASDTQYF.

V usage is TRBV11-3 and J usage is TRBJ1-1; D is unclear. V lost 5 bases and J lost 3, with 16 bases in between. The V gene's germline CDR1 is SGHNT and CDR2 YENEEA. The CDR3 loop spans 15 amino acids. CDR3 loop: CASSPTGIPYTEAFF. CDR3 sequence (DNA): TGTGCCAGCAGCCCGACGGGGATCCCCTACACTGAAGCTTTCTTT.

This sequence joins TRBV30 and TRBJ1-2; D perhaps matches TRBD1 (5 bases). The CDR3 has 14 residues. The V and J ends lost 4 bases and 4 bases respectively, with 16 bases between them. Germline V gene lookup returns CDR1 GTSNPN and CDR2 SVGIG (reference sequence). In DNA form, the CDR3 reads TGTGCCTGGACCCCCCCAGGGAACCTCTATGGCTACACCTTC. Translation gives CAWTPPGNLYGYTF.

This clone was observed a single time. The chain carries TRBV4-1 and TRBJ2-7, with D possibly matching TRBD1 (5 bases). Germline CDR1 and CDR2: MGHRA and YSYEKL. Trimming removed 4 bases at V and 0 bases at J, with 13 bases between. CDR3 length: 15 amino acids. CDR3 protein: CASSREGAVSYEQYF. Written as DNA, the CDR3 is TGCGCCAGCAGCCGCGAAGGGGCAGTCTCCTACGAGCAGTACTTC.

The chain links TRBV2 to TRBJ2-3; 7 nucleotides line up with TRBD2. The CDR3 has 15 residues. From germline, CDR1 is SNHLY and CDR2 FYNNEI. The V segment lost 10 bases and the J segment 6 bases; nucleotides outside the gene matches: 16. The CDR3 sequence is CATRGGRGELDTQYF. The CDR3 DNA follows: TGTGCCACCCGGGGAGGGAGGGGAGAGCTGGATACGCAGTATTTT.

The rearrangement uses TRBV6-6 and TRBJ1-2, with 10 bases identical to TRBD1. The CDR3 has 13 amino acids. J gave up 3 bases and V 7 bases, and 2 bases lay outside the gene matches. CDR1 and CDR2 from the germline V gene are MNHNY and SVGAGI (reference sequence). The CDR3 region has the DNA TGTGCCAGCATCGGGACAGGGGACTATGGCTACACCTTC. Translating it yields CASIGTGDYGYTF.

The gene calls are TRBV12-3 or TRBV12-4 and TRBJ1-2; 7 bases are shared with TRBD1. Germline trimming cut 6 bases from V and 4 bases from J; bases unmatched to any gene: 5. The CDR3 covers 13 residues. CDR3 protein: CASRRQGTYGYTF. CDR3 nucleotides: TGTGCCAGCAGACGACAGGGCACCTATGGCTACACCTTC.

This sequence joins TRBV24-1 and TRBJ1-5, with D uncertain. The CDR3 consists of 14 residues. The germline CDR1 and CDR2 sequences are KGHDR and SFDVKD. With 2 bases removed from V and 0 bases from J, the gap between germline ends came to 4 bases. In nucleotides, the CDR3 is TGTGCCACCAGTGATTCCTATAGCAATCAGCCCCAGCATTTT. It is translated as CATSDSYSNQPQHF.

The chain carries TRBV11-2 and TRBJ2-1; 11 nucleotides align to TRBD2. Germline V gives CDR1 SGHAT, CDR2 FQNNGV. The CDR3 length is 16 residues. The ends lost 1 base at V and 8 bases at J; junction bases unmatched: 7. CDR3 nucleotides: TGTGCCAGCAGCTTAGGCCCTAGCGGGGGGCAAGATGAGCAGTTCTTC. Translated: CASSLGPSGGQDEQFF.

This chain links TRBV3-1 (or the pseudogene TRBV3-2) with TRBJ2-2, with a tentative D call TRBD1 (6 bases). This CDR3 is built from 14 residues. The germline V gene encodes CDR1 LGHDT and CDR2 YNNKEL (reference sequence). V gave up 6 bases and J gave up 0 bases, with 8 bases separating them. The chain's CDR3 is CASRKGANTGELFF. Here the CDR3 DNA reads TGTGCCAGCAGGAAGGGGGCGAACACCGGGGAGCTGTTTTTT.

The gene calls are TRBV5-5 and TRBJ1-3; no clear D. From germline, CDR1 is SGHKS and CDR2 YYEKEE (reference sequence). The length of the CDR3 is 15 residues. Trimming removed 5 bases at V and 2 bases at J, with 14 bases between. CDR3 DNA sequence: TGTGCCAGCAGGCCGCCCGGGATTCCTGGAAACACCATATATTTT. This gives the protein CASRPPGIPGNTIYF.

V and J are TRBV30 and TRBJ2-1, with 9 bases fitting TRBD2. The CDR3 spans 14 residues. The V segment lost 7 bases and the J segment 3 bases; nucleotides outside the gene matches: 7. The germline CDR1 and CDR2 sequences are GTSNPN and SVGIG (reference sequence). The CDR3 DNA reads TGTGCCTTCTCTAGCGGGGAAAACTACAATGAGCAGTTCTTC. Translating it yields CAFSSGENYNEQFF.

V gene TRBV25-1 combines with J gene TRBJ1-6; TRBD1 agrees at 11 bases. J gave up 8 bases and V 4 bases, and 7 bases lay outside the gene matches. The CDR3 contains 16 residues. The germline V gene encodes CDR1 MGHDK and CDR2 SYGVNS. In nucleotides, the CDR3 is TGTGCCAGCAGTGCCCGGACAGGGGGCAACTATTCACCCCTCCACTTT. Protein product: CASSARTGGNYSPLHF.

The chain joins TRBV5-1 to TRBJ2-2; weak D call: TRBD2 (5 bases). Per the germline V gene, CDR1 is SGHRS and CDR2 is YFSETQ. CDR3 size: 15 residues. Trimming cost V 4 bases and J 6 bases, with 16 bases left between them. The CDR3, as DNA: TGCGCCAGCAGCGAGGGCCGGGCCGCACCCGGGGAGCTGTTTTTT. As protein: CASSEGRAAPGELFF.

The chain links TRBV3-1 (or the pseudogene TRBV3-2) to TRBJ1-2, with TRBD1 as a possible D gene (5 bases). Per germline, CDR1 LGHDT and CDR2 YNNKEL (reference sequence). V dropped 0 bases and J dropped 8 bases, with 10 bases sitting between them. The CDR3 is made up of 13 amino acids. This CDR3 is CASSQDFQGGYTF. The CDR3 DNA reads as TGTGCCAGCAGCCAAGATTTCCAGGGCGGCTACACCTTC.

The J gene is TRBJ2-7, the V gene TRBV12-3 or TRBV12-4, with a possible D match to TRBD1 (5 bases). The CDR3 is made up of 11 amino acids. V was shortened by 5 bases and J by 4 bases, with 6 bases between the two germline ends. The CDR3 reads CASSTGYEQYF. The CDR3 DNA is TGTGCCAGCAGTACAGGTTACGAGCAGTACTTC.

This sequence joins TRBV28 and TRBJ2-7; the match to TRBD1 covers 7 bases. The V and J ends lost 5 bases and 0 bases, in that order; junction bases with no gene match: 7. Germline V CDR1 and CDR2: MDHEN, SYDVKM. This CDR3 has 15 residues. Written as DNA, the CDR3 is TGTGCCAGCAGTCCTCAGGGGGTAAGCTCCTACGAGCAGTACGTC. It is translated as CASSPQGVSSYEQYV.

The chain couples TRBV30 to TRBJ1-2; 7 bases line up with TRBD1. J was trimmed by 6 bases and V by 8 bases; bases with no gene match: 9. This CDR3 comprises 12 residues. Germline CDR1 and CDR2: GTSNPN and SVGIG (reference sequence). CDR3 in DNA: TGTGCCGGACCGGGACAGCCTAATGGCTACACCTTC. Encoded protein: CAGPGQPNGYTF.

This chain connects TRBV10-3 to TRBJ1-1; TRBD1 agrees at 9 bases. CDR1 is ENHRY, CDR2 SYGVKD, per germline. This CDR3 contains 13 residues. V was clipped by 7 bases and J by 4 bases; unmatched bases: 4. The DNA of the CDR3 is TGTGCCATCATCCAGACAGGGGGCACTGAAGCTTTCTTT. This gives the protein CAIIQTGGTEAFF.

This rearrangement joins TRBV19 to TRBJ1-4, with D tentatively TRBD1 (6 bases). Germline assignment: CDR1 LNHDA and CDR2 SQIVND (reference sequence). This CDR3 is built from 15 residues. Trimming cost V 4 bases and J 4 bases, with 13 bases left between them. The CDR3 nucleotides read TGTGCCAGTAGTACCCTTCGAGGGGGTAATGAAAAACTGTTTTTT. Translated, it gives CASSTLRGGNEKLFF.

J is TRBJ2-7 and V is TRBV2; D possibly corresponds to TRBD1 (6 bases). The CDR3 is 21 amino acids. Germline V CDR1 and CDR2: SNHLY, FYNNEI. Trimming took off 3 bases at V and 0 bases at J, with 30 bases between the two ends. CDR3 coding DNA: TGTGCCAGCAGTGATGGGGGCCTTGGGGGAACGACAGGCCGGAGCTCCTACGAGCAGTACGTC. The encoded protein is CASSDGGLGGTTGRSSYEQYV.

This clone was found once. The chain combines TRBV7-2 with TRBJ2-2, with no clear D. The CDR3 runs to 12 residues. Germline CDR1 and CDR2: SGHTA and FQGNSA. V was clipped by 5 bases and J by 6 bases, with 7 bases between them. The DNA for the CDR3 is TGTGCCAGCAGCCCTATTCCCGGGGAGCTGTTTTTT. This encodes CASSPIPGELFF.

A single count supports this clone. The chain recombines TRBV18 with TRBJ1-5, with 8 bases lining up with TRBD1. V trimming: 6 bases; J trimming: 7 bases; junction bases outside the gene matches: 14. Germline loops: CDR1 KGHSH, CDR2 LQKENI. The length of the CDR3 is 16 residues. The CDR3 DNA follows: TGTGCCAGCTCGCAAGACCTCAGGGGGCGGGGGCAGCCCCAGCATTTT. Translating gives CASSQDLRGRGQPQHF.

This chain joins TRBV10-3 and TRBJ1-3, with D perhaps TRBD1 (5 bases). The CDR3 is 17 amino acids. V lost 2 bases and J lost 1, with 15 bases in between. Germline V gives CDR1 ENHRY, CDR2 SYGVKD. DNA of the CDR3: TGTGCCATCAGTGAGAATGGGGGGGTGCTGTCTGGAAACACCATATATTTT. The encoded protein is CAISENGGVLSGNTIYF.

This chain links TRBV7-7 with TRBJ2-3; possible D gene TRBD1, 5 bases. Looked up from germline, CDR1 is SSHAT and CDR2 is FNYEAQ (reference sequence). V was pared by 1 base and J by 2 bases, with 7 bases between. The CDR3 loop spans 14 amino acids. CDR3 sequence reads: CASSLDRLTDTQYF. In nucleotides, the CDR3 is TGTGCCAGCAGCTTAGACAGGCTCACAGATACGCAGTATTTT.